These 16 T cell receptor beta chains were all obtained from the same sample, sequenced in a study of STAT5B mutations in CD4+ large granular lymphocyte leukemia. Clones were sequenced by immunoSEQ multiplex PCR, and TCRdb holds only the in-frame ones, with some missing. The profile shows approximately 28,000 clones, 85% to 90% of them singletons. The sequencing input was CD4+ T cells from blood buffy coats. The receptors originated from a human donor in good health.

This sequence joins TRBV21-1 and TRBJ1-2. TRBV21-1 constitutes a pseudogene. This CDR3 contains 14 residues. The CDR3 is CASSKAPTNYGYTF. Here the CDR3 DNA reads TGTGCCAGCAGCAAAGCGCCCACGAACTATGGCTACACCTTC.

The V gene is TRBV4-1, the J gene TRBJ2-7, with D maybe TRBD1 (5 bases). Germline CDR1 MGHRA, CDR2 YSYEKL. The ends were cut back, 3 bases at V and 0 bases at J, with 15 bases in the middle. The CDR3 spans 16 residues. The CDR3 nucleotides are TGCGCCAGCAGCCATGACAGCGCTAGGAGCTCCTACGAGCAGTACTTC. It translates to CASSHDSARSSYEQYF.

The J gene is TRBJ1-5, the V gene TRBV27; possible D gene TRBD1, 6 bases. The V end lost 6 bases, the J end lost 5 bases, and 14 bases lay between the germline ends. This CDR3 region has 14 residues. Germline V gene sequence: CDR1 MNHEY, CDR2 SMNVEV (reference sequence). In DNA form, the CDR3 reads TGTGCCAGCAGGTGGACAGTTAGGGATCAGCCCCAGCATTTT. Translated: CASRWTVRDQPQHF.

This rearrangement joins TRBV5-1 to TRBJ1-3, with TRBD1 identical over 9 bases. CDR3 length equals 15 residues. After removal of 5 bases from V and 3 bases from J, the junction contained 6 bases not matched to a gene. CDR1 is SGHRS and CDR2 is YFSETQ in the germline V gene. The CDR3 protein is CASRETGGNGNTIYF. The CDR3 region has the DNA TGCGCCAGCAGGGAGACAGGGGGAAATGGAAACACCATATATTTT.

The chain recombines TRBV7-9 with TRBJ1-2; 10 bases map to TRBD1. With 5 bases clipped from V and 1 base from J, the junction kept 4 bases outside the gene matches. The length of the CDR3 is 15 residues. Germline V gene data show CDR1 as SEHNR and CDR2 as FQNEAQ (reference sequence). This CDR3 is CASSQGTGDNYGYTF. In DNA form, the CDR3 reads TGTGCCAGCAGCCAAGGGACAGGGGATAACTATGGCTACACCTTC.

The rearrangement links TRBV19 to TRBJ2-7; 9 bases are shared with TRBD2. After removal of 3 bases from V and 0 bases from J, the junction contained 0 bases not matched to a gene. Germline V gives CDR1 LNHDA, CDR2 SQIVND (reference sequence). The CDR3 has 14 residues. The DNA of the CDR3 is TGTGCCAGTAGTATTAGCGGGAGCTCCTACGAGCAGTACTTC. Translation: CASSISGSSYEQYF.

This chain links TRBV14 with TRBJ1-3, with a tentative D call TRBD1 (6 bases). Germline CDR1 and CDR2: SGHDN and FVKESK. The V end lost 1 base, the J end lost 0 bases, and 10 bases lay between the germline ends. The CDR3 is 16 residues long. Here the CDR3 DNA reads TGTGCCAGCAGCCAAGGGGACACATACTCTGGAAACACCATATATTTT. Translating gives CASSQGDTYSGNTIYF.

This rearrangement joins TRBV6-1 to TRBJ1-1; no clear D gene. This CDR3 spans 13 amino acids. V lost 8 bases and J 1 base, leaving 11 bases between the germline ends. Germline V CDR1 and CDR2: MNHNS, SASEGT. Here the CDR3 reads CASGGVRNTEAFF. In DNA form, the CDR3 reads TGTGCCAGCGGCGGAGTAAGGAACACTGAAGCTTTCTTT.

This clone was observed a few times. The chain links TRBV7-9 to TRBJ2-3; 13 nucleotides agree with TRBD2. The CDR3 spans 15 residues. Trimming took 5 bases from V and 4 from J; bases not matched to a gene: 3. The germline V gene has CDR1 SEHNR and CDR2 FQNEAQ (reference sequence). CDR3 bases: TGTGCCAGCAGCCCCACTAGCGGGAGGGCAGATACGCAGTATTTT. Its translation: CASSPTSGRADTQYF.

The chain employs TRBV28 and TRBJ1-5, with D possibly matching TRBD1 (5 bases). Germline V lookup: CDR1 MDHEN, CDR2 SYDVKM. The CDR3 extends over 16 amino acids. V was cut by 2 bases and J by 1 base, with 12 bases left in between. The CDR3 DNA sequence: TGTGCCAGCAGTTTACTGTGGGGACCGAGCAATCAGCCCCAGCATTTT. Protein product: CASSLLWGPSNQPQHF.

This clone has only a few counts. The chain joins TRBV14 to TRBJ2-1; D remains ambiguous. The CDR3 is 11 amino acids. V dropped 5 bases and J dropped 9 bases, with 8 bases sitting between them. Germline V gene sequence: CDR1 SGHDN, CDR2 FVKESK. CDR3 sequence: CASSALGEQFF. The CDR3 DNA reads TGTGCCAGCAGCGCCTTGGGTGAGCAGTTCTTC. The whole variable domain, filled in from reference TRBV14 and TRBJ2-1, reads EAGVTQFPSHSVIEKGQTVTLRCDPISGHDNLYWYRRVMGKEIKFLLHFVKESKQDESGMPNNRFLAERTGGTYSTLKVQPAELEDSGVYFCASSALGEQFFGPGTRLTVL.

This clone was counted once. The chain joins TRBV9 to TRBJ2-1; possibly TRBD1 or TRBD2 for D (6 bases each). Trimming shortened V by 0 bases and J by 0 bases, and 10 bases separated the two germline ends. The length of the CDR3 is 16 residues. Germline values: CDR1 SGDLS, CDR2 YYNGEE. The DNA of the CDR3 is TGTGCCAGCAGCGTAGGGGGGGCAAGCTCCTACAATGAGCAGTTCTTC. It translates to CASSVGGASSYNEQFF.

This sequence joins TRBV6-1 and TRBJ1-5; D is undetermined. V was cut by 3 bases and J by 6 bases, with 9 bases left in between. Germline CDR1 is MNHNS and CDR2 is SASEGT. The CDR3 has 13 amino acids. CDR3 in DNA: TGTGCCAGCAGTGAGGGCAGTCTTCAGCCCCAGCATTTT. It codes for CASSEGSLQPQHF.

Worth noting for this clone: In the same sample, other DNA sequences code for this CDR3. The CDR3 DNA reads as TGCGCCAGCAGCTTGGACCGAGAGACCCAGTACTTC. Translating gives CASSLDRETQYF. The rearrangement joins TRBV5-1 to TRBJ2-5; D is uncertain. Germline CDR1 and CDR2: SGHRS and YFSETQ. This CDR3 has 12 amino acids. The V gene lost 0 bases and the J gene lost 4 bases, with 4 bases spanning the gap. Complete variable domain (other parts from reference TRBV5-1 and TRBJ2-5): KAGVTQTPRYLIKTRGQQVTLSCSPISGHRSVSWYQQTPGQGLQFLFEYFSETQRNKGNFPGRFSGRQFSNSRSEMNVSTLELGDSALYLCASSLDRETQYFGPGTRLLVL.

The rearrangement links TRBV20-1 to TRBJ2-3; D gene ambiguous. The germline V gene has CDR1 DFQATT and CDR2 SNEGSKA (reference sequence). V was pared by 1 base and J by 5 bases, with 4 bases between. This CDR3 region has 11 residues. The CDR3 sequence is CSARGVDTQYF. In DNA, the CDR3 is TGCAGTGCTAGAGGGGTAGATACGCAGTATTTT.

For the CDR3, the DNA is TGTGCCAGCAGTCCCTCGGAGGGCTTCGAGCAGTACTTC. This codes for CASSPSEGFEQYF. The chain has TRBV7-3 and TRBJ2-7; D might be TRBD2 (6 bases). Germline values: CDR1 SGHTA, CDR2 FQGTGA. Trimming removed 6 bases from V and 6 bases from J, with 15 bases in between. This CDR3 has 13 residues.